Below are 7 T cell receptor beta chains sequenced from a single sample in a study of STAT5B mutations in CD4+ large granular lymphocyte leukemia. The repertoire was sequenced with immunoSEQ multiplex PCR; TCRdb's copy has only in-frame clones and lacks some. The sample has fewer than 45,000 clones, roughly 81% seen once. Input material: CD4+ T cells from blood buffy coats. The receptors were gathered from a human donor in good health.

The CDR3 DNA is TGCGCCAGCAGCCAAGGCCTAGCGGGCTTCTACAATGAGCAGTTCTTC. It yields the protein CASSQGLAGFYNEQFF. This rearrangement joins TRBV4-1 to TRBJ2-1; 8 bases agree with TRBD2. The germline V gene encodes CDR1 MGHRA and CDR2 YSYEKL. Losses at the gene ends were 1 base for V and 3 bases for J; bases not matched to a gene: 5. This CDR3 region has 16 residues.

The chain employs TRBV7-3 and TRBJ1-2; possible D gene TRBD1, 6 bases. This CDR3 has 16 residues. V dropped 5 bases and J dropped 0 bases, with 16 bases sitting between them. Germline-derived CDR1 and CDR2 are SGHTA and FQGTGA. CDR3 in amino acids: CASSPRGGAPNYGYTF. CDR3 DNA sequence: TGTGCCAGCAGCCCCCGGGGGGGGGCTCCTAACTATGGCTACACCTTC.

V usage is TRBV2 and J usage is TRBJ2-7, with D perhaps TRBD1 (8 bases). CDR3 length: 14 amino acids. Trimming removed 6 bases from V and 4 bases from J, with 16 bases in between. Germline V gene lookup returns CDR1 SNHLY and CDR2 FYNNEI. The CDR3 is CASRGGQGAYEQYF. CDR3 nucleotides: TGTGCCAGCAGGGGGGGGCAGGGGGCGTACGAGCAGTACTTC. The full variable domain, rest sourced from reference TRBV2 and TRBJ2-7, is EPEVTQTPSHQVTQMGQEVILRCVPISNHLYFYWYRQILGQKVEFLVSFYNNEISEKSEIFDDQFSVERPDGSNFTLKIRSTKLEDSAMYFCASRGGQGAYEQYFGPGTRLTVT.

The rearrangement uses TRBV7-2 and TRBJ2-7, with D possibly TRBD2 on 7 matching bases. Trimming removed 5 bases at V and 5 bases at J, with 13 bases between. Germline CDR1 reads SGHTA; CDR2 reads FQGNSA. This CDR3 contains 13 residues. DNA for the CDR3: TGTGCCAGCAGCCGATGGGGGGGCCACGAGCAGTACTTC. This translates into CASSRWGGHEQYF.

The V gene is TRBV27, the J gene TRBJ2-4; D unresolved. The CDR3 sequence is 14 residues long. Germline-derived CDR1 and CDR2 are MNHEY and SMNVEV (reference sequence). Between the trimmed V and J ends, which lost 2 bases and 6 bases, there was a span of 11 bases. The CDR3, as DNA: TGTGCCAGCAGTTTACCTAAAAAACGAAACATTCAGTACTTC. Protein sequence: CASSLPKKRNIQYF.

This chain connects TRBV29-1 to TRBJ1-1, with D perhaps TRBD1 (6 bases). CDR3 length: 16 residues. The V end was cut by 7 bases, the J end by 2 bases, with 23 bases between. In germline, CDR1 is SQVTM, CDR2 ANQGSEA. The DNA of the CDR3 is TGCAGCGCCCAACACCTTACGGCGGGGGCCAACACTGAAGCTTTCTTT. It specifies CSAQHLTAGANTEAFF. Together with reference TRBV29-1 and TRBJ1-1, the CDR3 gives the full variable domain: SAVISQKPSRDICQRGTSLTIQCQVDSQVTMMFWYRQQPGQSLTLIATANQGSEATYESGFVIDKFPISRPNLTFSTLTVSNMSPEDSSIYLCSAQHLTAGANTEAFFGQGTRLTVV.

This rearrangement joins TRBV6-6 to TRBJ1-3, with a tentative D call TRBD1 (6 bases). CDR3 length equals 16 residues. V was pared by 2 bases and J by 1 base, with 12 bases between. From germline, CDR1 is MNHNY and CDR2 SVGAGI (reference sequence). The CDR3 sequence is CASSYIQQGSGNTIYF. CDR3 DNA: TGTGCCAGCAGTTACATCCAACAGGGATCTGGAAACACCATATATTTT.